These 32 T cell receptor beta chains share one sample of origin, sequenced in a study of T cell changes during pregnancy in multiple sclerosis (dated by TCRdb to between 2018 and 2020). The library was generated by the immunoSEQ multiplex PCR assay. This is the immuneACCESS table as TCRdb keeps it, with only in-frame sequences that have V and J called. A part of the clones is gone; compared with another copy, unresolved V genes explain less than half, and the rest is unexplained. This sample comprises 45,000 to 70,000 clones, 90% to 95% of them detected only once. The biggest ten clones account for 0.15% to 0.2% of the sample. The sequencing used CD4+ T cells from peripheral blood mononuclear cells, collected in the second trimester of pregnancy. The receptor source for this set is a female donor with multiple sclerosis, enrolled in a pregnancy study.

The rearrangement links TRBV30 to TRBJ2-2; 7 bases match TRBD2. The V gene's germline CDR1 is GTSNPN and CDR2 SVGIG (reference sequence). CDR3 length: 16 residues. After removal of 1 base from V and 4 bases from J, the junction contained 9 bases not matched to a gene. The CDR3 nucleotides read TGTGCCTGGAGTGCGGCTAGCGGCGGAATCACCGGGGAGCTGTTTTTT. The encoded protein is CAWSAASGGITGELFF.

This chain uses TRBV4-1 with TRBJ1-3; D gene unclear. CDR3 size: 16 residues. Germline V lookup: CDR1 MGHRA, CDR2 YSYEKL. The V end was cut by 1 base, the J end by 0 bases, with 10 bases between. For the CDR3, the DNA is TGCGCCAGCAGCCAAGGGGCTCACGGCTCTGGAAACACCATATATTTT. Translated: CASSQGAHGSGNTIYF.

The genes are TRBV5-6 and TRBJ2-6; D unresolved. The CDR3 is 15 amino acids. CDR1 is SGHDT, CDR2 YYEEEE, per germline. With 4 bases removed from V and 0 bases from J, the gap between germline ends came to 8 bases. CDR3 residues: CASSRYYSGANVLTF. The CDR3 coding sequence is TGTGCCAGCAGCCGATACTACTCTGGGGCCAACGTCCTGACTTTC.

The chain recombines TRBV4-1 with TRBJ1-1, with a possible D match to TRBD1 (5 bases). Germline CDR1 reads MGHRA; CDR2 reads YSYEKL. The CDR3 is made up of 13 amino acids. The V end was cut by 1 base, the J end by 11 bases, with 14 bases between. CDR3 DNA sequence: TGCGCCAGCAGCCAAGTGGTGGGGCCCTGGGCTTTCTTT. Translation: CASSQVVGPWAFF.

The rearrangement uses TRBV5-1 and TRBJ2-7, with 8 bases lining up with TRBD2. V lost 2 bases and J lost 6; bases outside the gene matches: 7. From germline, CDR1 is SGHRS and CDR2 YFSETQ. This CDR3 has 14 residues. CDR3 protein: CASSFGGARSEQYF. The CDR3 bases are TGCGCCAGCAGCTTCGGGGGGGCGCGGAGCGAGCAGTACTTC.

This chain links TRBV15 with TRBJ2-7; D might be TRBD1 (6 bases). CDR3 length equals 18 residues. With 0 bases removed from V and 0 bases from J, the gap between germline ends came to 18 bases. The germline V gene encodes CDR1 LNHNV and CDR2 YYDKDF (reference sequence). The CDR3: CATSRDVGGQQRSYEQYF. For the CDR3, the DNA is TGTGCCACCAGCAGAGATGTTGGCGGACAGCAGCGCTCCTACGAGCAGTACTTC.

In its sample, this clone was seen once. The chain combines TRBV7-2 with TRBJ1-1; a weak D match, TRBD1 (5 bases). The CDR3 is made up of 17 amino acids. Germline V gene lookup returns CDR1 SGHTA and CDR2 FQGNSA. Trimming shortened V by 0 bases and J by 0 bases, and 14 bases separated the two germline ends. CDR3 protein: CASSLAGGLPMNTEAFF. The CDR3 region has the DNA TGTGCCAGCAGCTTAGCGGGGGGTCTTCCTATGAACACTGAAGCTTTCTTT.

This clone was seen a single time. The chain combines TRBV19 with TRBJ2-2; D is uncertain. This CDR3 has 15 amino acids. Trimming took off 4 bases at V and 5 bases at J, with 14 bases between the two ends. Germline CDR1 reads LNHDA; CDR2 reads SQIVND (reference sequence). CDR3 nucleotides: TGTGCCAGTAGTAGGGCCACCCAAGTAACCGGGGAGCTGTTTTTT. This gives the protein CASSRATQVTGELFF.

The chain recombines TRBV6-5 with TRBJ2-3; TRBD1 might be the D (5 bases). Looked up from germline, CDR1 is MNHEY and CDR2 is SVGAGI. V was trimmed by 2 bases and J by 3 bases, leaving 12 bases between them. The CDR3 sequence is 15 residues long. CDR3 coding DNA: TGTGCCAGCAGTTACACCCGTCCAGGGACAGATACGCAGTATTTT. Translation gives CASSYTRPGTDTQYF.

This chain uses TRBV7-9 with TRBJ1-2, with unresolved D. Germline V gene lookup returns CDR1 SEHNR and CDR2 FQNEAQ (reference sequence). V lost 0 bases, J lost 7 bases, and 12 bases lay in between. The CDR3 runs to 14 residues. The CDR3 DNA follows: TGTGCCAGCAGCTTAGCCTCCCCAACTACTGGCTACACCTTC. Its translation is CASSLASPTTGYTF.

V usage is TRBV7-2 and J usage is TRBJ1-3, with D unclear. V was clipped by 5 bases and J by 0 bases, with 5 bases between them. The CDR3 is 13 amino acids. The germline V gene encodes CDR1 SGHTA and CDR2 FQGNSA. The CDR3 sequence: CASSRASGNTIYF. Here the CDR3 DNA reads TGTGCCAGCAGCCGCGCCTCTGGAAACACCATATATTTT.

V gene TRBV5-1 combines with J gene TRBJ2-2; D is ambiguous. The V gene's germline CDR1 is SGHRS and CDR2 YFSETQ. V shed 0 bases and J shed 4 bases, with 10 bases lying between them. The CDR3 length is 15 residues. CDR3 region: CASSLDTASTGELFF. CDR3 DNA sequence: TGCGCCAGCAGCTTGGATACCGCGAGCACCGGGGAGCTGTTTTTT.

The V gene is TRBV5-6, the J gene TRBJ2-5; tentatively, D is TRBD2 (7 bases). The germline V gene encodes CDR1 SGHDT and CDR2 YYEEEE. The CDR3 extends over 16 amino acids. V was shortened by 1 base and J by 2 bases, with 15 bases between the two germline ends. The CDR3 region is CASSLLGGGPQETQYF. The CDR3 DNA reads TGTGCCAGCAGCTTGCTGGGCGGGGGCCCTCAAGAGACCCAGTACTTC.

The chain is built from TRBV5-1 and TRBJ2-1; 8 bases match TRBD2. Trimming cost V 4 bases and J 2 bases; bases outside gene matches: 5. This CDR3 spans 15 amino acids. The germline gives CDR1 SGHRS, CDR2 YFSETQ. Here the CDR3 DNA reads TGCGCCAGCAGCGTTAGCGGGACCCCCTACAATGAGCAGTTCTTC. This codes for CASSVSGTPYNEQFF.

The chain combines TRBV5-8 with TRBJ1-5; TRBD1 is a possible D gene (5 bases). Germline V CDR1 and CDR2: SGHTS, YDEGEE. Trimming removed 1 base at V and 0 bases at J, with 5 bases between. This CDR3 has 14 amino acids. The DNA for the CDR3 is TGTGCCAGCAGCTTGAGGGGTAGCAATCAGCCCCAGCATTTT. Residues: CASSLRGSNQPQHF.

V and J are TRBV2 and TRBJ2-1; 9 nucleotides line up with TRBD1. V dropped 6 bases and J dropped 7; count of bases not matched to a gene: 10. This CDR3 has 15 amino acids. Germline CDR1 reads SNHLY; CDR2 reads FYNNEI. The CDR3 DNA reads TGTGCCAGCAGGACCGGGACAGGGTCCAGAAATGAGCAGTTCTTC. Translation gives CASRTGTGSRNEQFF.

The chain uses TRBV19 and TRBJ1-1, with D unclear. The CDR3 length is 16 residues. Trimming left V 6 bases short and J 0 bases short, with 17 bases between. The germline V gene encodes CDR1 LNHDA and CDR2 SQIVND (reference sequence). The CDR3: CASRQRDGFMNTEAFF. The CDR3, as DNA: TGTGCCAGTAGGCAGCGAGACGGATTCATGAACACTGAAGCTTTCTTT. Full variable domain (remainder filled in from reference TRBV19 and TRBJ1-1): DGGITQSPKYLFRKEGQNVTLSCEQNLNHDAMYWYRQDPGQGLRLIYYSQIVNDFQKGDIAEGYSVSREKKESFPLTVTSAQKNPTAFYLCASRQRDGFMNTEAFFGQGTRLTVV.

The count of this clone is one. This chain joins TRBV2 and TRBJ2-7, with 14 bases lining up with TRBD2. This CDR3 region has 15 residues. The ends lost 7 bases at V and 6 bases at J; junction bases unmatched: 8. Germline assignment: CDR1 SNHLY and CDR2 FYNNEI. Here the CDR3 reads CASIEAGLAGAEQYF. The CDR3, as DNA: TGTGCCAGCATCGAGGCGGGACTAGCGGGAGCCGAGCAGTACTTC. Looking up the rest from reference TRBV2 and TRBJ2-7 gives the full variable domain: EPEVTQTPSHQVTQMGQEVILRCVPISNHLYFYWYRQILGQKVEFLVSFYNNEISEKSEIFDDQFSVERPDGSNFTLKIRSTKLEDSAMYFCASIEAGLAGAEQYFGPGTRLTVT.

This sequence joins TRBV6-5 and TRBJ1-1; D not resolved. Germline-derived CDR1 and CDR2 are MNHEY and SVGAGI. There are 13 residues in the CDR3. V dropped 10 bases and J dropped 2 bases, with 14 bases sitting between them. In DNA form, the CDR3 reads TGTGCCACAAAATCAGGTGTAAACACTGAAGCTTTCTTT. Its translation: CATKSGVNTEAFF.

V gene TRBV28 combines with J gene TRBJ2-4, with 7 bases that match TRBD1. Germline CDR1 MDHEN, CDR2 SYDVKM. V was clipped by 3 bases and J by 4 bases; unmatched bases: 0. CDR3 length: 13 residues. CDR3 coding DNA: TGTGCCAGCAGTTTGGGACAGAAAAACATTCAGTACTTC. Translation gives CASSLGQKNIQYF. Using reference TRBV28 and TRBJ2-4 for the parts outside the CDR3, the full variable domain is DVKVTQSSRYLVKRTGEKVFLECVQDMDHENMFWYRQDPGLGLRLIYFSYDVKMKEKGDIPEGYSVSREKKERFSLILESASTNQTSMYLCASSLGQKNIQYFGAGTRLSVL.

The chain is built from TRBV19 and TRBJ1-4, with TRBD1 identical over 7 bases. Unmatched junction bases numbered 5, after V lost 4 bases and J lost 3 bases. The CDR3 is made up of 15 amino acids. CDR1 is LNHDA, CDR2 SQIVND, per germline (reference sequence). CDR3 sequence (DNA): TGTGCCAGTAGTAGGGACAGCCTCGCTAATGAAAAACTGTTTTTT. Encoded protein: CASSRDSLANEKLFF.

This rearrangement joins TRBV6-1 to TRBJ2-7, with 7 bases aligning to TRBD2. CDR1 and CDR2 (germline): MNHNS, SASEGT. The CDR3 contains 14 residues. Germline trimming cut 4 bases from V and 4 bases from J; bases unmatched to any gene: 7. The CDR3 reads CASSGRWGGYEQYF. The CDR3 DNA follows: TGTGCCAGCAGTGGGAGGTGGGGGGGGTACGAGCAGTACTTC.

This rearrangement joins TRBV9 to TRBJ2-3; tentatively, D is TRBD1 (6 bases). CDR3 size: 15 residues. The V end was cut by 2 bases, the J end by 0 bases, with 10 bases between. Germline V gene sequence: CDR1 SGDLS, CDR2 YYNGEE. The CDR3 DNA sequence: TGTGCCAGCAGCGTCAGGGGTGGTAGCACAGATACGCAGTATTTT. This codes for CASSVRGGSTDTQYF.

The chain is built from TRBV9 and TRBJ1-1; 9 bases are shared with TRBD1. Germline assignment: CDR1 SGDLS and CDR2 YYNGEE. This CDR3 is 18 amino acids long. J was trimmed by 4 bases and V by 3 bases; bases with no gene match: 16. The chain's CDR3 is CASSALQGAGGDGTEAFF. The CDR3 DNA reads as TGTGCCAGCAGCGCTCTACAGGGGGCAGGTGGTGATGGCACTGAAGCTTTCTTT.

This clone occurred once. The chain has TRBV14 and TRBJ2-3; tentative D call: TRBD1 (5 bases). This CDR3 region has 12 residues. V was shortened by 6 bases and J by 5 bases, with 9 bases between the two germline ends. Per the germline V gene, CDR1 is SGHDN and CDR2 is FVKESK. CDR3 amino acids: CASRGVGDTQYF. The CDR3 region has the DNA TGTGCCAGCAGAGGGGTGGGAGATACGCAGTATTTT. The full variable domain, rest sourced from reference TRBV14 and TRBJ2-3, is EAGVTQFPSHSVIEKGQTVTLRCDPISGHDNLYWYRRVMGKEIKFLLHFVKESKQDESGMPNNRFLAERTGGTYSTLKVQPAELEDSGVYFCASRGVGDTQYFGPGTRLTVL.

The chain employs TRBV5-1 and TRBJ2-1; 10 bases are a match to TRBD2. CDR3 length equals 16 residues. Looked up from germline, CDR1 is SGHRS and CDR2 is YFSETQ. Unmatched junction bases numbered 9, after V lost 7 bases and J lost 2 bases. The CDR3 DNA reads TGCGCCAGCTGCCTTAGCGGGGGGAATGCCTACAATGAGCAGTTCTTC. Translated: CASCLSGGNAYNEQFF.

The J gene is TRBJ2-7, the V gene TRBV5-5; D may be TRBD2 (5 bases). This CDR3 contains 14 residues. V was trimmed by 6 bases and J by 3 bases, leaving 16 bases between them. The germline V gene has CDR1 SGHKS and CDR2 YYEKEE (reference sequence). In DNA form, the CDR3 reads TGTGCCAGCAAGACGGACCTCAGCGGCTACGAGCAGTACTTC. Translated, it gives CASKTDLSGYEQYF.

The chain recombines TRBV7-9 with TRBJ2-3; 11 positions agree with TRBD2. Trimming cost V 3 bases and J 1 base; bases outside gene matches: 3. CDR1 is SEHNR, CDR2 FQNEAQ, per germline (reference sequence). CDR3 length: 16 residues. CDR3 protein: CASSLIAGGGTDTQYF. CDR3 DNA sequence: TGTGCCAGCAGCTTGATAGCGGGGGGGGGCACAGATACGCAGTATTTT. Full variable domain (rest looked up from reference TRBV7-9 and TRBJ2-3): DTGVSQNPRHKITKRGQNVTFRCDPISEHNRLYWYRQTLGQGPEFLTYFQNEAQLEKSRLLSDRFSAERPKGSFSTLEIQRTEQGDSAMYLCASSLIAGGGTDTQYFGPGTRLTVL.

The gene calls are TRBV29-1 and TRBJ1-2, with TRBD1 matching 7 bases. V dropped 0 bases and J dropped 2; count of bases not matched to a gene: 6. This CDR3 is 15 amino acids long. Germline CDR1 is SQVTM and CDR2 is ANQGSEA. CDR3 in DNA: TGCAGCGTTGAAGATCGGGGACAGCGAAACTATGGCTACACCTTC. Protein sequence: CSVEDRGQRNYGYTF.

This clone has just a few counts. The chain uses TRBV4-1 and TRBJ2-5, with D tentatively TRBD2 (6 bases). Germline assignment: CDR1 MGHRA and CDR2 YSYEKL. V lost 0 bases and J lost 4, with 18 bases in between. The CDR3 is 17 amino acids. The CDR3 DNA is TGCGCCAGCAGCCAAGATAGAGGACGGGGGTTTGGAGAGACCCAGTACTTC. This sequence encodes CASSQDRGRGFGETQYF.

V usage is TRBV9 and J usage is TRBJ1-3, with a tentative D call TRBD1 (6 bases). The CDR3 is 17 amino acids. V was cut by 0 bases and J by 2 bases, with 15 bases left in between. Germline CDR1 is SGDLS and CDR2 is YYNGEE. The CDR3 DNA sequence: TGTGCCAGCAGCGTAGGTATCATCGGGGGGCCTGGAAACACCATATATTTT. Translated: CASSVGIIGGPGNTIYF. The whole variable domain, filled in from reference TRBV9 and TRBJ1-3, reads DSGVTQTPKHLITATGQRVTLRCSPRSGDLSVYWYQQSLDQGLQFLIQYYNGEERAKGNILERFSAQQFPDLHSELNLSSLELGDSALYFCASSVGIIGGPGNTIYFGEGSWLTVV.

The chain has TRBV5-1 and TRBJ2-2, with a weak D call TRBD1 (5 bases). Germline CDR1 SGHRS, CDR2 YFSETQ. The CDR3 loop spans 16 amino acids. With 2 bases removed from V and 5 bases from J, the gap between germline ends came to 16 bases. CDR3 in amino acids: CASSLPTGRGTGELFF. The CDR3 DNA is TGCGCCAGCAGCTTACCTACAGGAAGAGGAACCGGGGAGCTGTTTTTT.